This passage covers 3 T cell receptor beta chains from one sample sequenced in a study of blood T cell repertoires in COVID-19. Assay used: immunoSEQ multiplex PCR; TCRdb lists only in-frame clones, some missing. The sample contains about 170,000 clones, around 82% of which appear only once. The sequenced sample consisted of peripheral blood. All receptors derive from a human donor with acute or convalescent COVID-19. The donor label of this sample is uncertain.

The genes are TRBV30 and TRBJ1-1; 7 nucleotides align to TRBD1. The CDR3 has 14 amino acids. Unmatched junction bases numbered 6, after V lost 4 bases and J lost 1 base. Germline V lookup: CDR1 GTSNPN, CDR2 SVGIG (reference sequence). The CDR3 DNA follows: TGTGCCTGGAATGGCAGGGGGGCGAACACTGAAGCTTTCTTT. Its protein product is CAWNGRGANTEAFF.

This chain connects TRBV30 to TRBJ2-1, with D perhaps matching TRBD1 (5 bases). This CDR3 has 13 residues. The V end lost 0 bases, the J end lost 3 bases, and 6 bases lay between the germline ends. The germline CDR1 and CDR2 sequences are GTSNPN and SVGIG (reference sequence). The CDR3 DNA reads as TGTGCCTGGAGTGTCCAGGGCTACAATGAGCAGTTCTTC. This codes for CAWSVQGYNEQFF. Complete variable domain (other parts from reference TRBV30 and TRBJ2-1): SQTIHQWPATLVQPVGSPLSLECTVEGTSNPNLYWYRQAAGRGLQLLFYSVGIGQISSEVPQNLSASRPQDRQFILSSKKLLLSDSGFYLCAWSVQGYNEQFFGPGTRLTVL.

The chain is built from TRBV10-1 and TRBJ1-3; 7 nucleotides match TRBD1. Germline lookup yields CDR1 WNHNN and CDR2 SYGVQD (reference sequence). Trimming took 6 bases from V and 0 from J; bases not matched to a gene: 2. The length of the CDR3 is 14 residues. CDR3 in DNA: TGCGCCAGCAGCCCAGGGGGCTCTGGAAACACCATATATTTT. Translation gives CASSPGGSGNTIYF.